This T cell receptor (beta chain) stems from a study of T cell responses to AZD1222 COVID-19 vaccine. Trimming at V came to 4 bases and at J to 10 bases, leaving 5 bases not matched to a gene. Germline CDR1 is SQVTM and CDR2 is ANQGSEA. CDR3 size: 11 residues. Clones were read by immunoSEQ multiplex PCR, and TCRdb kept only the in-frame ones, dropping some. The repertoire holds about 100,000 clones, with about 86% as singletons. This TCR was recovered from an adult in good health. Sequencing was performed on peripheral blood, taken on day 0 of AZD1222 vaccination. The rearrangement uses TRBV29-1 and TRBJ1-2; 8 bases agree with TRBD1. The CDR3 DNA follows: TGCAGCGTTGGGACAGGGAGGGTCTACACCTTC. This gives the protein CSVGTGRVYTF.